The 27 T cell receptor beta chains reported below all come from one sample, sequenced in a study of shared clonotypes between healthy human individuals. Terminally differentiated effector memory CD45RA+ cells were excluded from the naive CD8 cells, which were CD45RO-negative and positively selected for CCR7. Sequenced by immunoSEQ multiplex PCR; TCRdb stores in-frame clones only, minus some. The table shows approximately 600,000 clones, with roughly 95% occurring only once. The sample taken for sequencing was naive CD8+ T cells sorted from blood. The receptors shown here come from a woman aged 25 to 39 in good health.

The rearrangement links TRBV19 to TRBJ2-4; D perhaps matches TRBD1 (6 bases). The CDR3 sequence is 14 residues long. Trimming stripped 9 bases from V and 5 bases from J, with 17 bases between. The germline V gene encodes CDR1 LNHDA and CDR2 SQIVND (reference sequence). CDR3 nucleotides: TGTGCCAGCAGTCCGGTGGACAGCGAAAACATTCAGTACTTC. Its translation is CASSPVDSENIQYF.

The CDR3 sequence: CASSLVQNQPQHF. CDR3 sequence (DNA): TGTGCCAGCAGCTTGGTTCAGAATCAGCCCCAGCATTTT. The chain couples TRBV5-5 to TRBJ1-5; no clear D gene. The CDR3 runs 13 residues. The V and J ends lost 0 bases and 4 bases respectively, with 5 bases between them. Germline V gene lookup returns CDR1 SGHKS and CDR2 YYEKEE (reference sequence).

The chain employs TRBV18 and TRBJ2-7; 7 bases fit TRBD2. The CDR3 is 14 amino acids. Germline trimming cut 2 bases from V and 1 base from J; bases unmatched to any gene: 2. Germline values: CDR1 KGHSH, CDR2 LQKENI. Written as DNA, the CDR3 is TGTGCCAGCTCACCAAGCGGGACGTCCTACGAGCAGTACTTC. This sequence encodes CASSPSGTSYEQYF.

The chain combines TRBV7-9 with TRBJ2-2; 7 bases match TRBD2. In germline, CDR1 is SEHNR, CDR2 FQNEAQ (reference sequence). V lost 6 bases to trimming and J lost 5 bases; unmatched junction nucleotides: 3. The CDR3 runs to 13 residues. The CDR3 DNA sequence: TGTGCCAGCAGAGCGGGAACAACCGGGGAGCTGTTTTTT. This sequence encodes CASRAGTTGELFF.

This clone has a single count. This chain joins TRBV29-1 and TRBJ2-1; D is possibly TRBD1 (5 bases). In germline, CDR1 is SQVTM, CDR2 ANQGSEA. V was pared by 0 bases and J by 15 bases, with 15 bases between. The CDR3 loop spans 12 amino acids. The CDR3 is CSVEEIRAGWFF. CDR3 DNA: TGCAGCGTTGAAGAAATTCGGGCAGGGTGGTTCTTC.

The chain couples TRBV4-1 to TRBJ1-5, with D perhaps matching TRBD1 (5 bases). In germline, CDR1 is MGHRA, CDR2 YSYEKL. This CDR3 has 14 residues. Between the trimmed V and J ends, which lost 4 bases and 0 bases, there was a span of 7 bases. Here the CDR3 reads CASSPGTSNQPQHF. In nucleotides, the CDR3 is TGCGCCAGCAGCCCCGGGACTAGCAATCAGCCCCAGCATTTT.

Comments on this clone: Other DNA sequences from this sample encode an identical CDR3 as well. The rearrangement links TRBV27 to TRBJ2-2, with a possible D match to TRBD1 (5 bases). CDR3 length: 13 residues. Germline V gene data show CDR1 as MNHEY and CDR2 as SMNVEV (reference sequence). V was trimmed by 3 bases and J by 4 bases, leaving 6 bases between them. This CDR3 is CASSFRGTGELFF. As DNA, the CDR3 is TGTGCCAGCAGTTTTAGGGGCACCGGGGAGCTGTTTTTT.

J is TRBJ2-7 and V is TRBV11-3; D remains ambiguous. The CDR3 covers 13 residues. From germline, CDR1 is SGHNT and CDR2 YENEEA. The V end was cut by 5 bases, the J end by 5 bases, with 13 bases between. Here the CDR3 DNA reads TGTGCCAGCAGCGCCTCTCTGTTACACGAGCAGTACTTC. Translation: CASSASLLHEQYF. The variable domain in full, with the rest retrieved from reference TRBV11-3 and TRBJ2-7, is EAGVVQSPRYKIIEKKQPVAFWCNPISGHNTLYWYLQNLGQGPELLIRYENEEAVDDSQLPKDRFSAERLKGVDSTLKIQPAELGDSAVYLCASSASLLHEQYFGPGTRLTVT.

This clone was found once. V and J are TRBV5-4 and TRBJ2-3, with TRBD2 matching 7 bases. The CDR3 is 15 amino acids. J lost 2 bases, V lost 1 base, and 4 bases had no gene match. Germline V gene lookup returns CDR1 SGHNT and CDR2 YYREEE (reference sequence). Here the CDR3 reads CASSLKGGPTDTQYF. Here the CDR3 DNA reads TGTGCCAGCAGCTTGAAGGGAGGGCCCACAGATACGCAGTATTTT.

V and J are TRBV21-1 and TRBJ2-1; the table's D call of TRBD2 was not tested on the DNA. TRBV21-1 is given as a pseudogene. This CDR3 comprises 14 residues. Written as DNA, the CDR3 is TGTGCCACCTGGCGTCTAGCGGGGTACAATGAGCAGTTCTTC. This sequence encodes CATWRLAGYNEQFF.

The chain joins TRBV7-8 to TRBJ2-6; D is undetermined. Germline V gene lookup returns CDR1 SGHVS and CDR2 FQNEAQ. V was clipped by 2 bases and J by 6 bases, with 14 bases between them. This CDR3 has 16 amino acids. CDR3 sequence reads: CASSLNDQLLANVLTF. As DNA, the CDR3 is TGTGCCAGCAGCTTAAATGACCAGCTCTTGGCCAACGTCCTGACTTTC.

The chain carries TRBV6-1 and TRBJ1-3; D gene unclear. V dropped 3 bases and J dropped 4 bases, with 4 bases sitting between them. Germline CDR1 is MNHNS and CDR2 is SASEGT. CDR3 length equals 12 residues. For the CDR3, the DNA is TGTGCCAGCAGTGATCGGGGAAACACCATATATTTT. Translated: CASSDRGNTIYF.

V is TRBV29-1 and J is TRBJ2-6, with D uncertain. Trimming removed 5 bases at V and 5 bases at J, with 19 bases between. This CDR3 has 16 residues. Germline-derived CDR1 and CDR2 are SQVTM and ANQGSEA. The DNA of the CDR3 is TGCAGCGTTATGATTCGCATACAAAGTCGGGCCAACGTCCTGACTTTC. It encodes CSVMIRIQSRANVLTF.

This clone was seen only a few times. The chain employs TRBV28 and TRBJ2-7; D remains unclear. V was cut by 8 bases and J by 0 bases, with 11 bases left in between. CDR1 and CDR2 from the germline V gene are MDHEN and SYDVKM. The CDR3 length is 13 residues. The CDR3 here is CASADWSSYEQYF. CDR3 nucleotides: TGTGCCAGCGCAGACTGGAGCTCCTACGAGCAGTACTTC.

This chain joins TRBV7-8 and TRBJ2-7; 9 bases fit TRBD1. The CDR3 sequence is 15 residues long. Unmatched junction bases numbered 9, after V lost 6 bases and J lost 3 bases. The germline V gene has CDR1 SGHVS and CDR2 FQNEAQ. The CDR3 nucleotides are TGTGCCAGCAGAGAACCGGGACAGGGAGACTACGAGCAGTACTTC. It specifies CASREPGQGDYEQYF. Filled out from reference TRBV7-8 and TRBJ2-7, the complete variable domain reads GAGVSQSPRYKVAKRGQDVALRCDPISGHVSLFWYQQALGQGPEFLTYFQNEAQLDKSGLPSDRFFAERPEGSVSTLKIQRTQQEDSAVYLCASREPGQGDYEQYFGPGTRLTVT.

J is TRBJ2-7 and V is TRBV27, with a weak D call TRBD2 (5 bases). The CDR3 has 15 amino acids. Germline loops: CDR1 MNHEY, CDR2 SMNVEV (reference sequence). V was cut by 3 bases and J by 3 bases, with 15 bases left in between. The CDR3 reads CASSLFSGVYYEQYF. CDR3 nucleotide sequence: TGTGCCAGCAGTTTGTTTTCCGGGGTGTACTACGAGCAGTACTTC.

This chain uses TRBV27 with TRBJ1-3; 8 positions agree with TRBD1. This CDR3 is 17 amino acids long. Germline-derived CDR1 and CDR2 are MNHEY and SMNVEV (reference sequence). With 5 bases clipped from V and 3 bases from J, the junction kept 12 bases outside the gene matches. CDR3 in amino acids: CASSRTGRGFFGNTIYF. The CDR3 region has the DNA TGTGCCAGCAGTAGGACAGGGAGGGGGTTCTTTGGAAACACCATATATTTT.

The chain has TRBV28 and TRBJ2-3; 7 bases match TRBD2. The CDR3 has 18 residues. J lost 4 bases, V lost 2 bases, and 15 bases had no gene match. Germline CDR1 reads MDHEN; CDR2 reads SYDVKM. The CDR3 spells CASSLVAWPRENSDTQYF. The CDR3 nucleotides are TGTGCCAGCAGTTTAGTTGCCTGGCCGCGGGAGAACTCAGATACGCAGTATTTT.

The rearrangement links TRBV27 to TRBJ2-3, with 8 bases matching TRBD2. Germline CDR1 is MNHEY and CDR2 is SMNVEV (reference sequence). This CDR3 contains 15 residues. V trimming: 2 bases; J trimming: 5 bases; junction bases outside the gene matches: 6. This chain's CDR3 is CASSLGDSGRDTQYF. The CDR3 DNA sequence: TGTGCCAGCAGTTTAGGAGACAGCGGGAGAGATACGCAGTATTTT.

The J gene is TRBJ2-7, the V gene TRBV5-4; TRBD2 matches at 7 bases. CDR1 SGHNT and CDR2 YYREEE come from the germline V gene (reference sequence). The length of the CDR3 is 13 residues. Trimming cost V 3 bases and J 3 bases; bases outside gene matches: 3. The CDR3 sequence: CASSWGGHYEQYF. CDR3 coding DNA: TGTGCCAGCAGCTGGGGGGGTCACTACGAGCAGTACTTC. Full variable domain (missing parts from reference TRBV5-4 and TRBJ2-7): ETGVTQSPTHLIKTRGQQVTLRCSSQSGHNTVSWYQQALGQGPQFIFQYYREEENGRGNFPPRFSGLQFPNYSSELNVNALELDDSALYLCASSWGGHYEQYFGPGTRLTVT.

The chain joins TRBV10-3 to TRBJ1-5, with 9 bases that match TRBD1. The ends lost 0 bases at V and 5 bases at J; junction bases unmatched: 5. Germline loops: CDR1 ENHRY, CDR2 SYGVKD. The CDR3 is 16 amino acids. The DNA of the CDR3 is TGTGCCATCAGTGAGTCGGCCGGGACAGGGCATCAGCCCCAGCATTTT. This translates into CAISESAGTGHQPQHF.

The rearrangement links TRBV28 to TRBJ2-7; maybe TRBD2 (6 bases). Between the trimmed V and J ends, which lost 10 bases and 5 bases, there was a span of 18 bases. This CDR3 contains 13 residues. Germline CDR1 is MDHEN and CDR2 is SYDVKM. The CDR3 DNA reads TGTGCCACCATGACCGGCGGGACGGACGAGCAGTACTTC. As protein: CATMTGGTDEQYF.

The chain recombines TRBV11-3 with TRBJ2-7; possibly TRBD1 for D (6 bases). Trimming left V 2 bases short and J 3 bases short, with 14 bases between. CDR3 length: 15 amino acids. Germline loops: CDR1 SGHNT, CDR2 YENEEA. In DNA, the CDR3 is TGTGCCAGCAGCTTATACGGGACAACCGGCTACGAGCAGTACTTC. Translated, it gives CASSLYGTTGYEQYF.

The chain employs TRBV2 and TRBJ2-7; no clear D gene. Germline V gene lookup returns CDR1 SNHLY and CDR2 FYNNEI. The CDR3 extends over 15 amino acids. The V end was cut by 1 base, the J end by 2 bases, with 12 bases between. The CDR3 is CASSEERAAPYEQYF. CDR3 DNA sequence: TGTGCCAGCAGTGAAGAACGCGCGGCCCCCTACGAGCAGTACTTC. Full variable domain (remainder filled in from reference TRBV2 and TRBJ2-7): EPEVTQTPSHQVTQMGQEVILRCVPISNHLYFYWYRQILGQKVEFLVSFYNNEISEKSEIFDDQFSVERPDGSNFTLKIRSTKLEDSAMYFCASSEERAAPYEQYFGPGTRLTVT.

The rearrangement uses TRBV4-1 and TRBJ2-5, with D uncertain. Deletions cut 8 bases from V and 5 bases from J, with 21 bases between. CDR3 size: 15 residues. Looked up from germline, CDR1 is MGHRA and CDR2 is YSYEKL. CDR3 region: CASAINGQPGETQYF. The CDR3 coding sequence is TGCGCCAGCGCCATCAATGGGCAGCCTGGGGAGACCCAGTACTTC.

The V and J genes are TRBV5-1 and TRBJ2-7; a weak D match, TRBD1 (6 bases). Trimming stripped 2 bases from V and 4 bases from J, with 10 bases between. The CDR3 sequence is 13 residues long. Germline V lookup: CDR1 SGHRS, CDR2 YFSETQ. The CDR3 DNA sequence: TGCGCCAGCAGCTTCGCGCAGGGGTACGAGCAGTACTTC. It codes for CASSFAQGYEQYF.

J is TRBJ2-1 and V is TRBV7-9; TRBD2 matches at 12 bases. Germline V gene lookup returns CDR1 SEHNR and CDR2 FQNEAQ (reference sequence). V shed 8 bases and J 12 bases; nucleotides not matched to a gene: 11. This CDR3 region has 14 residues. This CDR3 is CASGASGRARPQFF. For the CDR3, the DNA is TGTGCCAGCGGGGCTAGCGGGAGGGCCAGGCCGCAGTTCTTC.